These 27 T cell receptor beta chains share one sample of origin, sequenced in a study of blood T cell repertoires in COVID-19. Data came from immunoSEQ multiplex PCR; TCRdb stores just in-frame clones and leaves some out. The table records some 56,000 clones, around four fifths of them present only once. Sequenced material: peripheral blood. The receptors derive from a woman at least 80 years old with acute or convalescent COVID-19.

This rearrangement joins TRBV5-8 to TRBJ2-1, with 7 bases aligning to TRBD2. The germline V gene encodes CDR1 SGHTS and CDR2 YDEGEE. The CDR3 spans 15 residues. V gave up 8 bases and J gave up 2 bases; unmatched junction bases: 10. The CDR3 sequence: CASALGGTTYNEQFF. As DNA, the CDR3 is TGTGCCAGTGCCCTCGGGGGGACTACCTACAATGAGCAGTTCTTC.

The chain combines TRBV6-6 with TRBJ2-2; TRBD1 matches at 8 bases. CDR1 and CDR2 from the germline V gene are MNHNY and SVGAGI (reference sequence). The CDR3 extends over 14 amino acids. Trimming took 2 bases from V and 7 from J; bases not matched to a gene: 3. The CDR3 protein is CASSYQGAGGELFF. In nucleotides, the CDR3 is TGTGCCAGCAGTTACCAGGGGGCCGGCGGGGAGCTGTTTTTT.

V usage is TRBV4-2 and J usage is TRBJ2-7; D not resolved. The V gene's germline CDR1 is LGHNA and CDR2 YNFKEQ. The length of the CDR3 is 12 residues. V shed 0 bases and J shed 3 bases, with 3 bases lying between them. CDR3 DNA: TGTGCCAGCAGCCAAGATAACTACGAGCAGTACTTC. As protein: CASSQDNYEQYF.

This chain uses TRBV5-4 with TRBJ1-1, with D maybe TRBD1 (6 bases). Per the germline V gene, CDR1 is SGHNT and CDR2 is YYREEE (reference sequence). Trimming stripped 3 bases from V and 5 bases from J, with 17 bases between. This CDR3 spans 15 amino acids. CDR3 loop: CASSSGALTKTEAFF. The CDR3 DNA reads TGTGCCAGCAGCTCAGGGGCCCTAACGAAAACTGAAGCTTTCTTT.

This rearrangement joins TRBV10-2 to TRBJ1-1; 7 nucleotides line up with TRBD1. The germline gives CDR1 WSHSY, CDR2 SAAADI. This CDR3 region has 13 residues. The V gene end was trimmed by 2 bases and the J gene end by 4 bases; junction bases not matched to a gene: 1. The CDR3 DNA is TGCGCCAGCAGTGAGCAGGGGGGCACTGAAGCTTTCTTT. Its translation is CASSEQGGTEAFF.

This rearrangement joins TRBV2 to TRBJ1-1, with D tentatively TRBD1 (5 bases). The CDR3 covers 13 residues. V lost 8 bases and J 2 bases, leaving 12 bases between the germline ends. Germline-derived CDR1 and CDR2 are SNHLY and FYNNEI. CDR3 nucleotides: TGTGCCAGCTCAGCAGGGCTCAACACTGAAGCTTTCTTT. It translates to CASSAGLNTEAFF.

This chain uses TRBV11-3 with TRBJ1-2, with 9 bases fitting TRBD1. V shed 1 base and J 0 bases; nucleotides not matched to a gene: 3. The CDR3 totals 16 residues. Germline CDR1 and CDR2: SGHNT and YENEEA. CDR3 bases: TGTGCCAGCAGCTTAGGAAGACAGGGGGCTAACTATGGCTACACCTTC. Translating gives CASSLGRQGANYGYTF.

With regard to this clone: Other nucleotide sequences in the sample specify the same CDR3. The V and J genes are TRBV5-6 and TRBJ1-5; D uncertain. The V end was cut by 3 bases, the J end by 6 bases, with 7 bases between. Germline CDR1 SGHDT, CDR2 YYEEEE. This CDR3 has 12 residues. The CDR3 region is CASSWGGQPQHF. The CDR3 bases are TGTGCCAGCAGCTGGGGAGGTCAGCCCCAGCATTTT.

The chain has TRBV15 and TRBJ2-7; D gene uncertain. The germline V gene encodes CDR1 LNHNV and CDR2 YYDKDF (reference sequence). V lost 0 bases and J lost 1, with 7 bases in between. This CDR3 is built from 14 residues. CDR3 in amino acids: CATSRDRPSYEQYF. The DNA of the CDR3 is TGTGCCACCAGCAGAGACAGGCCGTCCTACGAGCAGTACTTC.

The chain joins TRBV29-1 to TRBJ2-1, with TRBD1 as a possible D gene (6 bases). Trimming removed 6 bases at V and 8 bases at J, with 14 bases between. This CDR3 has 12 residues. Per germline, CDR1 SQVTM and CDR2 ANQGSEA. CDR3 sequence: CSVSRGADEQFF. The CDR3 DNA reads TGCAGCGTCTCCAGGGGAGCGGATGAGCAGTTCTTC.

The CDR3, as DNA: TGTGCCAGCACCAGGGGCAATTCACCCCTCCACTTT. Protein sequence: CASTRGNSPLHF. V gene TRBV9 combines with J gene TRBJ1-6; tentatively, D is TRBD1 (6 bases). The CDR3 has 12 residues. V was shortened by 6 bases and J by 7 bases, with 8 bases between the two germline ends. Germline CDR1 is SGDLS and CDR2 is YYNGEE.

The genes are TRBV3-1 (or the pseudogene TRBV3-2) and TRBJ2-1; tentatively, D is TRBD2 (5 bases). The germline V gene has CDR1 LGHDT and CDR2 YNNKEL (reference sequence). The V end lost 7 bases, the J end lost 4 bases, and 17 bases lay between the germline ends. The CDR3 totals 15 residues. The CDR3 DNA is TGTGCCAGCACCGGGGAAGGGCCCCGATACAATGAGCAGTTCTTC. This sequence encodes CASTGEGPRYNEQFF.

V usage is TRBV7-8 and J usage is TRBJ2-2, with TRBD2 identical over 9 bases. From germline, CDR1 is SGHVS and CDR2 FQNEAQ. The CDR3 is made up of 18 amino acids. The J segment lost 0 bases and the V segment lost 2 bases, leaving 7 bases of the junction unmatched. This CDR3 reads CASSLFWRGGANTGELFF. In DNA, the CDR3 is TGTGCCAGCAGCTTATTCTGGCGGGGGGGTGCGAACACCGGGGAGCTGTTTTTT.

The J gene is TRBJ2-5, the V gene TRBV11-3, with 16 bases identical to TRBD2. V shed 3 bases, J shed 5 bases, and the junction held 0 bases outside the gene matches. CDR1 SGHNT and CDR2 YENEEA come from the germline V gene. The CDR3 runs to 15 residues. The CDR3 DNA reads TGTGCCAGCAGCTTGGGACTAGCGGGGGGGGAGACCCAGTACTTC. Protein product: CASSLGLAGGETQYF.

The chain is built from TRBV5-4 and TRBJ2-7, with D perhaps matching TRBD2 (6 bases). V lost 4 bases and J 0 bases, leaving 14 bases between the germline ends. The CDR3 is 15 amino acids. Per germline, CDR1 SGHNT and CDR2 YYREEE (reference sequence). The CDR3: CASSPGGVASYEQYF. CDR3 in DNA: TGTGCCAGCAGCCCCGGCGGGGTCGCCTCCTACGAGCAGTACTTC.

The chain carries TRBV6-5 and TRBJ1-1; weak D call: TRBD1 (5 bases). The CDR3 spans 15 residues. CDR1 and CDR2 from the germline V gene are MNHEY and SVGAGI. V lost 4 bases, J lost 5 bases, and 17 bases lay in between. The CDR3 spells CASSSGQGGGTEAFF. CDR3 DNA: TGTGCCAGCAGTTCAGGGCAGGGAGGAGGGACTGAAGCTTTCTTT.

The V gene is TRBV5-1, the J gene TRBJ1-3; D gene ambiguous. Germline CDR1 is SGHRS and CDR2 is YFSETQ. The V gene lost 5 bases and the J gene lost 3 bases, with 12 bases spanning the gap. This CDR3 has 14 amino acids. The CDR3 loop reads CASRRDPGGNTIYF. The CDR3 coding sequence is TGCGCCAGCAGACGGGATCCTGGTGGAAACACCATATATTTT.

The rearrangement joins TRBV6-1 to TRBJ1-2; D remains unclear. V was pared by 3 bases and J by 2 bases, with 7 bases between. Germline values: CDR1 MNHNS, CDR2 SASEGT. This CDR3 spans 13 amino acids. The CDR3 sequence is CASSDRGNYGYTF. The CDR3 bases are TGTGCCAGCAGTGACAGAGGAAACTATGGCTACACCTTC.

In its sample, this clone was seen once. This chain links TRBV5-1 with TRBJ2-7; 7 bases line up with TRBD1. Trimming removed 7 bases from V and 4 bases from J; junction bases left unmatched: 11. Germline V gene data show CDR1 as SGHRS and CDR2 as YFSETQ. The CDR3 spans 14 residues. The CDR3, as DNA: TGCGCCAGCCCGCGAAGGGACAGATTATACGAGCAGTACTTC. Protein product: CASPRRDRLYEQYF.

Concerning this clone itself: Other DNA variants within this sample encode the same CDR3. This chain joins TRBV18 and TRBJ2-1; 12 bases map to TRBD2. The trim removed 3 bases at V and 3 bases at J, leaving 0 bases unmatched. The CDR3 sequence is 15 residues long. The germline V gene encodes CDR1 KGHSH and CDR2 LQKENI. The CDR3 sequence: CASSPGLAGYNEQFF. The DNA for the CDR3 is TGTGCCAGCTCACCGGGACTAGCGGGCTACAATGAGCAGTTCTTC.

V and J are TRBV25-1 and TRBJ1-1; D unresolved. Germline V gene data show CDR1 as MGHDK and CDR2 as SYGVNS. Deletions cut 4 bases from V and 2 bases from J, with 11 bases between. The CDR3 sequence is 14 residues long. The CDR3 here is CASSVSTANTEAFF. CDR3 DNA sequence: TGTGCCAGCAGTGTTTCGACTGCAAACACTGAAGCTTTCTTT.

This chain uses TRBV5-4 with TRBJ2-6; TRBD1 matches 7 bases. V lost 2 bases to trimming and J lost 0 bases; unmatched junction nucleotides: 2. Germline CDR1 is SGHNT and CDR2 is YYREEE (reference sequence). CDR3 length: 16 amino acids. CDR3 sequence (DNA): TGTGCCAGCAGCTTCGGACAGGTCTCTGGGGCCAACGTCCTGACTTTC. Its translation is CASSFGQVSGANVLTF.

The V call is TRBV19, the J call TRBJ1-5; D not certain. CDR1 is LNHDA and CDR2 is SQIVND in the germline V gene (reference sequence). The V end was cut by 10 bases, the J end by 3 bases, with 10 bases between. This CDR3 is 12 amino acids long. The CDR3 spells CATNPPNQPQHF. The CDR3 DNA reads as TGTGCCACTAACCCCCCCAATCAGCCCCAGCATTTT. The complete variable domain, with remaining parts taken from reference TRBV19 and TRBJ1-5, reads DGGITQSPKYLFRKEGQNVTLSCEQNLNHDAMYWYRQDPGQGLRLIYYSQIVNDFQKGDIAEGYSVSREKKESFPLTVTSAQKNPTAFYLCATNPPNQPQHFGDGTRLSIL.

The chain is built from TRBV7-9 and TRBJ1-1, with D possibly matching TRBD1 (5 bases). V was shortened by 1 base and J by 2 bases, with 11 bases between the two germline ends. Germline V gene sequence: CDR1 SEHNR, CDR2 FQNEAQ (reference sequence). This CDR3 spans 15 amino acids. The CDR3 bases are TGTGCCAGCAGCTTAGTAGGGGCTGATAACACTGAAGCTTTCTTT. Translating gives CASSLVGADNTEAFF.

The rearrangement joins TRBV2 to TRBJ2-1; 11 bases match TRBD1. V was pared by 5 bases and J by 7 bases, with 7 bases of the junction left unmatched. Per the germline V gene, CDR1 is SNHLY and CDR2 is FYNNEI. This CDR3 region has 15 residues. This chain's CDR3 is CASSRLGTGGNEQFF. The CDR3 DNA is TGTGCCAGCAGTCGACTAGGGACAGGGGGGAATGAGCAGTTCTTC.

In DNA, the CDR3 is TGTGCCAGCAGTTTACGACAGCTTTCTTCACCCCTCCACTTT. Amino acids: CASSLRQLSSPLHF. The chain uses TRBV27 and TRBJ1-6; possibly TRBD1 for D (5 bases). Trimming left V 2 bases short and J 9 bases short, with 11 bases between. This CDR3 contains 14 residues. Germline loops: CDR1 MNHEY, CDR2 SMNVEV (reference sequence).

The chain has TRBV7-8 and TRBJ1-5, with 8 bases lining up with TRBD1. The ends lost 4 bases at V and 0 bases at J; junction bases unmatched: 5. The CDR3 totals 16 residues. Germline loops: CDR1 SGHVS, CDR2 FQNEAQ. The CDR3 here is CASSSRQGNSNQPQHF. The DNA for the CDR3 is TGTGCCAGCAGCTCACGACAGGGGAATAGCAATCAGCCCCAGCATTTT. The complete variable domain, with remaining parts taken from reference TRBV7-8 and TRBJ1-5, reads GAGVSQSPRYKVAKRGQDVALRCDPISGHVSLFWYQQALGQGPEFLTYFQNEAQLDKSGLPSDRFFAERPEGSVSTLKIQRTQQEDSAVYLCASSSRQGNSNQPQHFGDGTRLSIL.